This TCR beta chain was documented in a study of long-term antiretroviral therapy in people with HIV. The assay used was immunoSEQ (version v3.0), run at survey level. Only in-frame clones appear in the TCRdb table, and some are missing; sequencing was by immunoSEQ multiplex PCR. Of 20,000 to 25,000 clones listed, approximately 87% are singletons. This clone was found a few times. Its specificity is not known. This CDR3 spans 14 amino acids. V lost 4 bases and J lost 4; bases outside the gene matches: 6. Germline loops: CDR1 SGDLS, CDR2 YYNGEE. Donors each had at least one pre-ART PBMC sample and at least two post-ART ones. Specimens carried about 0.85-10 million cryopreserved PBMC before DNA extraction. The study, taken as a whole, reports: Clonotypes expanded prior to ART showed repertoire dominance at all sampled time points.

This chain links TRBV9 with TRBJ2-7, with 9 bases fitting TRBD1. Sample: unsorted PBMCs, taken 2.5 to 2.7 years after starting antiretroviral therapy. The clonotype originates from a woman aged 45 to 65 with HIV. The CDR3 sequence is CASSPSGQGYEQYF. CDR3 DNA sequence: TGTGCCAGCAGCCCCTCGGGACAGGGTTACGAGCAGTACTTC.